The rows below give T cell receptor beta chains drawn from one sample of a study of T-cell reconstitution after alpha-beta-depleted transplantation in children. TCRdb independently ran MiXCR on the PCR reads; one entry per CDR3 protein. The data hold 580,000 or so distinct CDR3 sequences, with 20% to 25% observed a single time. Sequencing was performed on PBMCs, mostly from graft donor cells, taken 360 days after TCRalphabeta/CD19-depleted stem cell transplant. The receptors were gathered from a boy in the first two years of life who had a stem cell transplant for acute myeloid leukemia, so the T cells may come from the graft donor. Each CDR3 is given without its conserved first and last residue. D genes are given only for firm matches. Part of the rows lack a size; the others show once, few, many or a class for expanded clones.

V: TRBV15
D: NA
size: many
CDR3: ATSREDDYNEQF

V: TRBV7-9
D: NA
size: few
CDR3: ASSLAGHGRETQY

V: TRBV28
D: NA
size: NA
CDR3: ASRTFWGQGSSPPY

V: TRBV6-5
D: TRBD1
size: many
CDR3: ASSGTGTGKQPQH

V: TRBV6-5
D: TRBD2
size: few
CDR3: ASSSTGLAGALAKNIQY

V: TRBV20-1
D: NA
size: few
CDR3: SDRTDSNQPQH

V: TRBV5-1
D: NA
size: NA
CDR3: ASSSPPGDTQY

V: TRBV20-1
D: TRBD1
size: many
CDR3: SAPRQGTNTEAF

V: TRBV6-6
D: NA
size: NA
CDR3: AAEMYTGELF

V: TRBV28
D: NA
size: few
CDR3: ASSSAPSYNEQF

V: TRBV7-3
D: TRBD1
size: many
CDR3: ASSATGVRTDTQY

V: TRBV6-2/TRBV6-3
D: NA
size: few
CDR3: ASSFAGSSYEQY

V: TRBV5-4
D: TRBD2
size: NA
CDR3: ASSLVFGPRASGGYQETQY

V: TRBV29-1
D: NA
size: NA
CDR3: SVRDTRVQETQY

V: TRBV7-9
D: TRBD1
size: many
CDR3: ASSVGTAAGNTIY

V: TRBV12-3/TRBV12-4
D: TRBD2
size: many
CDR3: ASSLRGGVGEKF

V: TRBV11-2
D: TRBD1
size: NA
CDR3: ASSLERGNNKTGETQY

V: TRBV29-1
D: TRBD1
size: many
CDR3: SVVGQEPGEQY

V: TRBV20-1
D: NA
size: NA
CDR3: SARDLWGKNTGELF

V: TRBV10-3
D: TRBD1
size: NA
CDR3: AISGTGGTEAF

V: TRBV20-1
D: TRBD1
size: once
CDR3: CARDWDRWRNNEQF

V: TRBV7-3
D: NA
size: many
CDR3: ASTIPGTNVLT

V: TRBV11-3
D: NA
size: many
CDR3: ASSSQGYTEAF

V: TRBV6-1
D: TRBD1
size: NA
CDR3: ASSRRGRTDTQY

V: TRBV2
D: NA
size: many
CDR3: ASSDSWQQGNQPQH

V: TRBV4-2
D: NA
size: NA
CDR3: ASSQGVLGQPQH

V: TRBV28
D: NA
size: many
CDR3: ASSFGGFSGELF

V: TRBV20-1
D: TRBD1
size: few
CDR3: SSRDRSGEQF

V: TRBV4-1
D: TRBD1
size: few
CDR3: ASTVGQVSSGELF

V: TRBV4-3
D: NA
size: few
CDR3: ASSQDGVLGGNTEAF

V: TRBV12-3/TRBV12-4
D: NA
size: few
CDR3: ASSPGVLNGYNEQF